This TCR beta chain came from a study of blood T cell repertoires in COVID-19. TCRdb's table, derived via immunoSEQ multiplex PCR, lists solely in-frame clones and lacks some. The sample yields hundreds of thousands of clones, 80% to 90% seen once. CDR3 length equals 15 residues. Germline CDR1 LNHNV, CDR2 YYDKDF (reference sequence). V gave up 0 bases and J gave up 2 bases, with 10 bases separating them. Material for sequencing was PBMCs or T cells enriched from blood (not recorded which). This TCR was recovered from a man aged 18 to 29 who had recovered from COVID-19. This chain links TRBV15 with TRBJ2-5; the D gene is possibly TRBD1 (6 bases). CDR3 coding DNA: TGTGCCACCAGCAGAGATACGCAGGGGCAAGAGACCCAGTACTTC. Encoded protein: CATSRDTQGQETQYF.